A single sample gave rise to the 27 T cell receptor beta chains below, sequenced in a study of cytomegalovirus exposure and HLA in healthy donors. PCR was performed using 60 Vbeta and 13 Jbeta primers. Profiling relied on immunoSEQ multiplex PCR, and the TCRdb table lists in-frame clones only, not all of them. The data hold hundreds of thousands of clones, with roughly 80% observed a single time. The source material was PBMCs. The receptors originated from a man aged 25-40 years in good health and CMV-seronegative.

This clone was seen just once. The chain uses TRBV6-5 and TRBJ1-2; 7 nucleotides align to TRBD1. The V gene end was trimmed by 5 bases and the J gene end by 5 bases; junction bases not matched to a gene: 11. Germline-derived CDR1 and CDR2 are MNHEY and SVGAGI. This CDR3 is 15 amino acids long. CDR3 DNA: TGTGCCAGCAGTCCGGAGGACAAGGGGGCATATGGCTACACCTTC. Amino acid sequence: CASSPEDKGAYGYTF.

V is TRBV28 and J is TRBJ1-1, with 9 bases that match TRBD1. Germline CDR1 reads MDHEN; CDR2 reads SYDVKM. The V gene end was trimmed by 7 bases and the J gene end by 12 bases; junction bases not matched to a gene: 9. There are 12 residues in the CDR3. The CDR3 reads CASTPDRGTTFF. The CDR3 bases are TGTGCCAGCACCCCGGACAGGGGAACGACTTTCTTT.

The chain has TRBV4-2 and TRBJ2-7; 8 bases map to TRBD1. The germline CDR1 and CDR2 sequences are LGHNA and YNFKEQ. The CDR3 loop spans 15 amino acids. With V trimmed by 4 bases and J by 4 bases, 9 bases remained unmatched. This CDR3 is CASSPTQDRAYEQYF. CDR3 DNA sequence: TGTGCCAGCAGCCCGACACAGGACAGGGCTTACGAGCAGTACTTC.

The chain employs TRBV2 and TRBJ2-2; TRBD1 matches 9 bases. V shed 8 bases and J 0 bases; nucleotides not matched to a gene: 7. Germline-derived CDR1 and CDR2 are SNHLY and FYNNEI. CDR3 length equals 16 residues. The CDR3 loop reads CASSPGQGSNTGELFF. The CDR3 region has the DNA TGTGCCAGCTCCCCGGGACAGGGATCGAACACCGGGGAGCTGTTTTTT.

V gene TRBV6-6 combines with J gene TRBJ1-1, with D possibly matching TRBD1 (5 bases). The CDR3 is made up of 15 amino acids. V was clipped by 2 bases and J by 0 bases, with 10 bases between them. Germline V gene sequence: CDR1 MNHNY, CDR2 SVGAGI (reference sequence). Here the CDR3 DNA reads TGTGCCAGCAGTTACAGAACAGGCTTGAACACTGAAGCTTTCTTT. Translating it yields CASSYRTGLNTEAFF.

The chain is built from TRBV27 and TRBJ2-6; 7 nucleotides agree with TRBD2. The germline V gene encodes CDR1 MNHEY and CDR2 SMNVEV (reference sequence). V shed 5 bases and J 4 bases; nucleotides not matched to a gene: 5. The CDR3 extends over 15 amino acids. CDR3 in DNA: TGTGCCAGCAGTGTACTAGCGACCGGGGCCAACGTCCTGACTTTC. Translated, it gives CASSVLATGANVLTF.

The V and J genes are TRBV5-5 and TRBJ2-3; TRBD2 aligns across 9 bases. Germline values: CDR1 SGHKS, CDR2 YYEKEE (reference sequence). J gave up 4 bases and V 0 bases, and 6 bases lay outside the gene matches. The CDR3 is 16 residues long. Here the CDR3 reads CASSLARGGAPDTQYF. The CDR3 DNA sequence: TGTGCCAGCAGCTTGGCCCGCGGGGGGGCCCCAGATACGCAGTATTTT.

The V call is TRBV28, the J call TRBJ1-2; D may be TRBD1 (6 bases). V was cut by 1 base and J by 3 bases, with 12 bases left in between. Germline V CDR1 and CDR2: MDHEN, SYDVKM. The CDR3 is 15 residues long. In nucleotides, the CDR3 is TGTGCCAGCAGTTTATACGGCAGGGGTTACTATGGCTACACCTTC. This encodes CASSLYGRGYYGYTF.

This clone was counted once. Other nucleotide sequences in the sample specify the same CDR3. The gene calls are TRBV5-1 and TRBJ1-1, with 9 positions matching TRBD1. Germline CDR1 is SGHRS and CDR2 is YFSETQ. Germline trimming cut 0 bases from V and 0 bases from J; bases unmatched to any gene: 3. The CDR3 spans 16 residues. CDR3: CASSLGTGVMNTEAFF. CDR3 nucleotides: TGCGCCAGCAGCTTGGGGACAGGGGTAATGAACACTGAAGCTTTCTTT.

The CDR3 protein is CASSLAWPGLYGYTF. DNA for the CDR3: TGTGCCAGCAGCTTGGCCTGGCCAGGGCTGTATGGCTACACCTTC. The rearrangement joins TRBV5-5 to TRBJ1-2; TRBD1 might be the D (5 bases). Germline V gene sequence: CDR1 SGHKS, CDR2 YYEKEE (reference sequence). The V gene lost 0 bases and the J gene lost 5 bases, with 14 bases spanning the gap. This CDR3 contains 15 residues. Complete variable domain (other parts from reference TRBV5-5 and TRBJ1-2): DAGVTQSPTHLIKTRGQQVTLRCSPISGHKSVSWYQQVLGQGPQFIFQYYEKEERGRGNFPDRFSARQFPNYSSELNVNALLLGDSALYLCASSLAWPGLYGYTFGSGTRLTVV.

This clone was seen only a few times. The chain carries TRBV5-6 and TRBJ2-1, with TRBD2 matching over 8 bases. This CDR3 has 16 residues. Per germline, CDR1 SGHDT and CDR2 YYEEEE. V lost 4 bases and J lost 4; bases outside the gene matches: 10. The CDR3, as DNA: TGTGCCAGCAGCCTGTGGAGCCCGGGAGGGTACAATGAGCAGTTCTTC. This gives the protein CASSLWSPGGYNEQFF.

The chain has TRBV5-5 and TRBJ2-1, with 13 bases identical to TRBD2. This CDR3 comprises 16 residues. J gave up 8 bases and V 1 base, and 6 bases lay outside the gene matches. Looked up from germline, CDR1 is SGHKS and CDR2 is YYEKEE (reference sequence). This chain's CDR3 is CASSLRLAGGQDEQFF. The CDR3 DNA reads as TGTGCCAGCAGCTTGCGACTAGCGGGGGGTCAGGATGAGCAGTTCTTC.

This rearrangement joins TRBV5-1 to TRBJ1-4; 7 bases agree with TRBD1. The CDR3 totals 13 residues. The V gene end was trimmed by 4 bases and the J gene end by 6 bases; junction bases not matched to a gene: 3. Germline values: CDR1 SGHRS, CDR2 YFSETQ. CDR3 protein: CASSEGQYEKLFF. The CDR3 DNA reads as TGCGCCAGCAGCGAGGGACAGTATGAAAAACTGTTTTTT.

The rearrangement joins TRBV28 to TRBJ1-5, with unresolved D. The CDR3 loop spans 12 amino acids. Between the trimmed V and J ends, which lost 4 bases and 7 bases, there was a span of 8 bases. CDR1 MDHEN and CDR2 SYDVKM come from the germline V gene. CDR3 protein: CASSSPPQPQHF. The CDR3 DNA sequence: TGTGCCAGCAGTTCCCCCCCACAGCCCCAGCATTTT. The variable domain in full, completed from reference TRBV28 and TRBJ1-5, reads DVKVTQSSRYLVKRTGEKVFLECVQDMDHENMFWYRQDPGLGLRLIYFSYDVKMKEKGDIPEGYSVSREKKERFSLILESASTNQTSMYLCASSSPPQPQHFGDGTRLSIL.

Regarding this clone: The junction differs from germline at one of its ends, possibly a read error. The J gene is TRBJ2-7, the V gene TRBV7-7; tentatively, D is TRBD1 (5 bases). Germline CDR1 is SSHAT and CDR2 is FNYEAQ (reference sequence). This CDR3 spans 13 amino acids. The CDR3 DNA sequence: TGTGCTAGCAGCTTAGGGGCACTGAGCGAGCAGTACTTC. This encodes CASSLGALSEQYF.

The rearrangement joins TRBV5-5 to TRBJ1-2; 10 nucleotides align to TRBD1. The CDR3 extends over 13 amino acids. V lost 0 bases and J lost 10; bases outside the gene matches: 3. CDR1 SGHKS and CDR2 YYEKEE come from the germline V gene (reference sequence). The CDR3 loop is CASSLGTGGPYTF. The CDR3 bases are TGTGCCAGCAGCTTGGGGACAGGGGGACCCTACACCTTC. Variable domain in full (rest from reference TRBV5-5 and TRBJ1-2): DAGVTQSPTHLIKTRGQQVTLRCSPISGHKSVSWYQQVLGQGPQFIFQYYEKEERGRGNFPDRFSARQFPNYSSELNVNALLLGDSALYLCASSLGTGGPYTFGSGTRLTVV.

The V call is TRBV10-3, the J call TRBJ1-2; no clear D. This CDR3 contains 13 residues. Germline lookup yields CDR1 ENHRY and CDR2 SYGVKD. The ends were cut back, 2 bases at V and 4 bases at J, with 8 bases in the middle. In DNA, the CDR3 is TGTGCCATCAGTGAGGAGGGAGTCTATGGCTACACCTTC. It encodes CAISEEGVYGYTF.

The chain couples TRBV2 to TRBJ2-7, with D possibly TRBD1 on 6 matching bases. CDR3 length: 15 amino acids. V lost 5 bases to trimming and J lost 0 bases, with 14 bases between them. CDR1 SNHLY and CDR2 FYNNEI come from the germline V gene. CDR3 protein: CASSIPTGASYEQYF. CDR3 nucleotide sequence: TGTGCCAGCAGTATCCCGACAGGAGCCTCCTACGAGCAGTACTTC.

The gene calls are TRBV19 and TRBJ2-1, with D maybe TRBD1 (7 bases). Deletions cut 4 bases from V and 8 bases from J, with 18 bases between. CDR1 LNHDA and CDR2 SQIVND come from the germline V gene (reference sequence). This CDR3 is built from 15 residues. This chain's CDR3 is CASSTGLTGWDEQFF. The CDR3, as DNA: TGTGCCAGTAGTACGGGACTGACAGGGTGGGATGAGCAGTTCTTC.

Comment on this clone: At the DNA level, this CDR3 is encoded by other sequences in the same sample as well. The genes are TRBV9 and TRBJ2-2; D is unresolved. CDR1 and CDR2 (germline): SGDLS, YYNGEE. The V end was cut by 0 bases, the J end by 1 base, with 4 bases between. The CDR3 has 14 residues. Here the CDR3 reads CASSVGQNTGELFF. The CDR3 bases are TGTGCCAGCAGCGTAGGACAGAACACCGGGGAGCTGTTTTTT.

The chain employs TRBV5-1 and TRBJ1-1; 11 nucleotides match TRBD1. CDR1 is SGHRS, CDR2 YFSETQ, per germline. The length of the CDR3 is 16 residues. V dropped 0 bases and J dropped 11; count of bases not matched to a gene: 12. The CDR3 loop reads CASSLASGQGARKAFF. The CDR3 coding sequence is TGCGCCAGCAGCTTGGCCTCCGGACAGGGGGCGAGGAAGGCTTTCTTT. Looking up the rest from reference TRBV5-1 and TRBJ1-1 gives the full variable domain: KAGVTQTPRYLIKTRGQQVTLSCSPISGHRSVSWYQQTPGQGLQFLFEYFSETQRNKGNFPGRFSGRQFSNSRSEMNVSTLELGDSALYLCASSLASGQGARKAFFGQGTRLTVV.

Only a few counts were recorded for this clone. The V and J genes are TRBV6-5 and TRBJ2-5, with TRBD1 matching 10 bases. The CDR3 runs to 15 residues. The junction had 8 bases not matched to a gene; V was cut back by 6 bases and J by 4 bases. Germline lookup yields CDR1 MNHEY and CDR2 SVGAGI. The CDR3 protein is CASRLRDRGSETQYF. The CDR3 coding sequence is TGTGCCAGCAGGCTCCGGGACAGGGGTTCAGAGACCCAGTACTTC.

V is TRBV5-1 and J is TRBJ2-2; D possibly corresponds to TRBD2 (5 bases). Per germline, CDR1 SGHRS and CDR2 YFSETQ. The CDR3 totals 13 residues. Trimming left V 4 bases short and J 6 bases short, with 10 bases between. Written as DNA, the CDR3 is TGCGCCAGCAGCCGGGATGGCTCCGGGGAGCTGTTTTTT. Its translation is CASSRDGSGELFF.

J is TRBJ1-4 and V is TRBV5-8; TRBD1 aligns across 8 bases. The CDR3 length is 16 residues. Per the germline V gene, CDR1 is SGHTS and CDR2 is YDEGEE. The junction had 7 bases not matched to a gene; V was cut back by 3 bases and J by 3 bases. CDR3 coding DNA: TGTGCCAGCAGCTCTGGACAGGGTCCGTCTAATGAAAAACTGTTTTTT. It yields the protein CASSSGQGPSNEKLFF.

The chain combines TRBV6-5 with TRBJ2-1, with TRBD2 matching 13 bases. This CDR3 has 15 residues. The V segment lost 6 bases and the J segment 10 bases; nucleotides outside the gene matches: 9. CDR1 is MNHEY, CDR2 SVGAGI, per germline. CDR3 amino acids: CASSPRTSGGREQFF. As DNA, the CDR3 is TGTGCCAGCAGCCCCCGGACTAGCGGGGGTCGGGAGCAGTTCTTC.

The gene calls are TRBV27 and TRBJ1-2; D call uncertain. The ends were cut back, 3 bases at V and 5 bases at J, with 10 bases in the middle. The CDR3 is 13 residues long. The V gene's germline CDR1 is MNHEY and CDR2 SMNVEV (reference sequence). As DNA, the CDR3 is TGTGCCAGCAGTTTTCGGGAGAAATATGGCTACACCTTC. Translating gives CASSFREKYGYTF.

The chain uses TRBV5-1 and TRBJ2-7; TRBD1 agrees at 9 bases. Germline V gene sequence: CDR1 SGHRS, CDR2 YFSETQ. Trimming removed 0 bases from V and 6 bases from J; junction bases left unmatched: 7. This CDR3 comprises 15 residues. The CDR3 reads CASSLGGQGVGEQYF. CDR3 DNA: TGCGCCAGCAGCTTGGGGGGACAGGGAGTCGGCGAGCAGTACTTC.